The TCR beta chain described here comes from a study of breast tumors, draining lymph nodes, adjacent tissues (dated by TCRdb to 2016 to 2017). Broadly, across the study: The study compared TCR beta repertoires across tumor, adjacent nontumor tissue and axillary lymph nodes from breast cancer patients. In human breast cancer, the study set out to evaluate how tumor, surrounding tissue and draining lymph node repertoires relate to one another and whether T cells may move between these sites.

General findings and caveats noted by the study authors: The data were considered consistent with most tumor T cells being derived from the lymph node and subsequently expanding within tumor tissue. The conclusion that tumor T cells originate in lymph nodes was presented as consistent with a hypothesis rather than as directly demonstrated. Tumor and nontumor tissue repertoires were significantly more similar in luminal-like than in basal-like breast cancer. Tumors showed preferential V and J gene usage, and their T-cell repertoire diversity fell below that of lymph nodes yet above that of nontumor tissue.

Sequencing was performed on an Illumina HiSeq 2000. Multiplex PCR amplification was used to generate the TCR beta chain libraries. The amplified TCR beta chain products were analyzed by high-throughput sequencing. TCRdb trimmed the raw reads at Q25, called clones with MiXCR and kept productive beta chains. When rows share a CDR3 protein, they turn into one entry using the most common DNA and genes. This sample comprises some 230,000 distinct CDR3 sequences, approximately 36% of them detected only once. 3% to 4% of the sample is in the top ten clones. Lymph node samples were obtained from the axillary draining lymph nodes of breast cancer patients. There are many counts of this clonotype. Its antigen is unknown. Base-call qualities are not available, and no considerably larger clone is one nucleotide away. The germline ends are 15 bases apart after V is trimmed by 6 bases and J by 0 bases. CDR1 and CDR2, looked up from the germline V gene (reference sequence), are GTSNPN and SVGIG. The CDR3 runs 14 residues from the cysteine to the phenylalanine. Only the CDR3 portion is preserved as DNA: 42 bases, with reading frame beginning at the first base.

Source material: axillary lymph node tissue. The receptor was derived from a female donor with breast cancer. Some clones in this sample may be carry-over from other donors' samples. The chain was built from TRBV30 and TRBJ2-7, and the D gene may be TRBD1, 6 bases matching. The DNA sequence follows: TGTGCCTGCCTTACAGGGCGATCCTCCTACGAGCAGTACTTC. Translated, this is CACLTGRSSYEQYF.